This passage covers 32 T cell receptor beta chains from one sample sequenced in a study of blood T cell repertoires in COVID-19. The protocol was immunoSEQ multiplex PCR, while the TCRdb copy is restricted to in-frame clones and leaves out a portion. Found here are over 60,000 clones, 76% of them singletons; the top ten hold 50% to 55%. Sample: peripheral blood. These receptors came from a woman older than 75 with acute or convalescent COVID-19.

The chain uses TRBV30 and TRBJ1-5; possibly TRBD1 for D (5 bases). The CDR3 is 14 residues long. V was cut by 3 bases and J by 0 bases, with 9 bases left in between. Germline V gives CDR1 GTSNPN, CDR2 SVGIG (reference sequence). CDR3 bases: TGTGCCTGGAGCAAGGGGAATAGCAATCAGCCCCAGCATTTT. Protein: CAWSKGNSNQPQHF.

The sample holds one count of this clone. The chain joins TRBV20-1 to TRBJ2-1, with 10 positions matching TRBD2. J gave up 4 bases and V 3 bases, and 9 bases lay outside the gene matches. From germline, CDR1 is DFQATT and CDR2 SNEGSKA (reference sequence). The CDR3 totals 16 residues. CDR3 bases: TGCAGTGCTAGTTCGCCTAGCGGGAGAGGGTACAATGAGCAGTTCTTC. It translates to CSASSPSGRGYNEQFF.

The chain carries TRBV2 and TRBJ1-5; TRBD1 aligns across 8 bases. This CDR3 is built from 13 residues. Trimming removed 6 bases from V and 6 bases from J; junction bases left unmatched: 4. Germline V gives CDR1 SNHLY, CDR2 FYNNEI. The CDR3 DNA reads as TGTGCCAGCAGGCAGGGGGCGAGTCAGCCCCAGCATTTT. This translates into CASRQGASQPQHF.

The genes are TRBV6-5 and TRBJ1-1; 9 positions match TRBD1. The junction had 3 bases not matched to a gene; V was cut back by 8 bases and J by 2 bases. The CDR3 consists of 13 residues. CDR1 MNHEY and CDR2 SVGAGI come from the germline V gene. The DNA for the CDR3 is TGTGCCAGCGGGGACAGGGTAAACACTGAAGCTTTCTTT. Its protein product is CASGDRVNTEAFF.

Many counts were recorded for this clone. The chain joins TRBV10-3 to TRBJ2-2; a weak D match, TRBD2 (6 bases). The CDR3 has 13 residues. Per germline, CDR1 ENHRY and CDR2 SYGVKD. The V gene lost 5 bases and the J gene lost 6 bases, with 10 bases spanning the gap. CDR3 region: CAISQTSPGELFF. The CDR3 region has the DNA TGTGCCATCAGTCAGACTAGTCCCGGGGAGCTGTTTTTT.

The chain employs TRBV9 and TRBJ2-1, with D possibly matching TRBD1 (5 bases). Trimming cost V 4 bases and J 5 bases, with 16 bases left between them. Germline V gene data show CDR1 as SGDLS and CDR2 as YYNGEE. CDR3 length: 15 amino acids. Written as DNA, the CDR3 is TGTGCCAGCAGCAAACCCGACAGTCTCAACAATGAGCAGTTCTTC. This translates into CASSKPDSLNNEQFF.

This chain joins TRBV9 and TRBJ1-2, with 8 bases identical to TRBD1. Trimming took 0 bases from V and 6 from J; bases not matched to a gene: 4. Germline V CDR1 and CDR2: SGDLS, YYNGEE. This CDR3 is 14 amino acids long. The CDR3 loop reads CASSVDQGAHGYTF. The CDR3 DNA sequence: TGTGCCAGCAGCGTAGACCAGGGGGCACATGGCTACACCTTC.

This chain uses TRBV7-2 with TRBJ1-4; TRBD1 matches at 7 bases. J gave up 5 bases and V 5 bases, and 11 bases lay outside the gene matches. Germline CDR1 and CDR2: SGHTA and FQGNSA. This CDR3 region has 16 residues. The CDR3, as DNA: TGTGCCAGCAGCCCACAACCGGGACAGCGGAATGAAAAACTGTTTTTT. This sequence encodes CASSPQPGQRNEKLFF.

The rearrangement joins TRBV11-2 to TRBJ2-5; 10 bases are shared with TRBD2. The CDR3 is 15 residues long. The germline V gene encodes CDR1 SGHAT and CDR2 FQNNGV. V was pared by 5 bases and J by 1 base, with 4 bases of the junction left unmatched. The CDR3, as DNA: TGTGCCAGCAGCCCACGGACTAGCGGCCAAGAGACCCAGTACTTC. Protein product: CASSPRTSGQETQYF.

This chain joins TRBV3-1 (or the pseudogene TRBV3-2) and TRBJ2-5; 7 bases align to TRBD1. Germline CDR1 LGHDT, CDR2 YNNKEL (reference sequence). The CDR3 length is 16 residues. J lost 0 bases, V lost 1 base, and 5 bases had no gene match. CDR3: CASSQGDRKYQETQYF. Here the CDR3 DNA reads TGTGCCAGCAGCCAAGGGGACAGAAAGTACCAAGAGACCCAGTACTTC.

This rearrangement joins TRBV5-1 to TRBJ2-5; TRBD1 agrees at 7 bases. Germline V CDR1 and CDR2: SGHRS, YFSETQ. This CDR3 has 14 residues. After removal of 0 bases from V and 4 bases from J, the junction contained 3 bases not matched to a gene. This chain's CDR3 is CASSLATGVETQYF. The DNA for the CDR3 is TGCGCCAGCAGCTTGGCCACAGGGGTAGAGACCCAGTACTTC.

This chain uses TRBV6-5 with TRBJ1-2, with a tentative D call TRBD1 (6 bases). Per the germline V gene, CDR1 is MNHEY and CDR2 is SVGAGI. Deletions cut 2 bases from V and 6 bases from J, with 10 bases between. The CDR3 runs to 13 residues. The CDR3 nucleotides are TGTGCCAGCAGTTACAGGGGGTGGGATGGCTACACCTTC. Translation gives CASSYRGWDGYTF.

A few counts support this clone. The J gene is TRBJ1-5, the V gene TRBV6-5; possible D gene TRBD1, 5 bases. Germline CDR1 is MNHEY and CDR2 is SVGAGI. This CDR3 region has 15 residues. The ends were cut back, 2 bases at V and 2 bases at J, with 10 bases in the middle. Here the CDR3 DNA reads TGTGCCAGCAGTTACAGTGGGGCGGGCAATCAGCCCCAGCATTTT. This codes for CASSYSGAGNQPQHF.

The rearrangement joins TRBV12-3 or TRBV12-4 to TRBJ1-1; D is ambiguous. The ends were cut back, 6 bases at V and 0 bases at J, with 8 bases in the middle. The CDR3 contains 13 residues. CDR3 protein: CASRQIMNTEAFF. The CDR3 DNA reads TGTGCCAGCAGACAGATTATGAACACTGAAGCTTTCTTT.

The chain carries TRBV28 and TRBJ1-5; 7 bases match TRBD1. CDR1 is MDHEN, CDR2 SYDVKM, per germline. The CDR3 totals 15 residues. V lost 3 bases, J lost 7 bases, and 9 bases stayed unmatched. DNA for the CDR3: TGTGCCAGCAGTTTGAGTCCACAGGGGAGACAGCCCCAGCATTTT. Translating it yields CASSLSPQGRQPQHF.

This clone was seen a handful of times. The chain links TRBV4-1 to TRBJ2-7; 10 bases fit TRBD2. CDR1 is MGHRA, CDR2 YSYEKL, per germline. The CDR3 consists of 18 residues. V was pared by 0 bases and J by 0 bases, with 8 bases of the junction left unmatched. This CDR3 is CASSQDRFTSGISYEQYF. The CDR3 DNA is TGCGCCAGCAGCCAAGATCGGTTTACTAGCGGGATCTCCTACGAGCAGTACTTC.

V and J are TRBV4-3 and TRBJ1-4, with TRBD1 identical over 8 bases. In germline, CDR1 is LGHNA, CDR2 YSLEER. The J segment lost 3 bases and the V segment lost 4 bases, leaving 13 bases of the junction unmatched. CDR3 length: 18 amino acids. The CDR3 sequence is CASSPGQGGLGANEKLFF. CDR3 coding DNA: TGCGCCAGCAGCCCCGGACAGGGAGGGCTTGGGGCTAATGAAAAACTGTTTTTT.

This clone has a handful of counts. The chain has TRBV12-5 and TRBJ1-5; D unclear. The V end lost 3 bases, the J end lost 1 base, and 4 bases lay between the germline ends. This CDR3 has 13 residues. Germline-derived CDR1 and CDR2 are LGHNT and FRNRAP. The CDR3 sequence: CASGFGSNQPQHF. CDR3 DNA sequence: TGTGCTAGTGGTTTTGGCAGCAATCAGCCCCAGCATTTT. The entire variable domain, with the rest obtained from reference TRBV12-5 and TRBJ1-5, is as follows: DARVTQTPRHKVTEMGQEVTMRCQPILGHNTVFWYRQTMMQGLELLAYFRNRAPLDDSGMPKDRFSAEMPDATLATLKIQPSEPRDSAVYFCASGFGSNQPQHFGDGTRLSIL.

V usage is TRBV5-4 and J usage is TRBJ2-3; D not resolved. The germline gives CDR1 SGHNT, CDR2 YYREEE (reference sequence). The CDR3 sequence is 13 residues long. The V end was cut by 7 bases, the J end by 1 base, with 10 bases between. The CDR3 DNA reads TGTGCCAGCCGCCCTCAGGGCACAGATACGCAGTATTTT. This encodes CASRPQGTDTQYF.

V gene TRBV7-3 combines with J gene TRBJ2-5; TRBD2 matches 8 bases. V shed 4 bases, J shed 3 bases, and the junction held 4 bases outside the gene matches. The germline gives CDR1 SGHTA, CDR2 FQGTGA. The CDR3 extends over 14 amino acids. CDR3 residues: CASSYGGGKETQYF. CDR3 bases: TGTGCCAGCAGCTACGGCGGGGGGAAAGAGACCCAGTACTTC.

There are a few counts of this clone. The rearrangement links TRBV18 to TRBJ2-1, with 12 bases that match TRBD2. The V and J ends lost 10 bases and 7 bases, in that order; junction bases with no gene match: 8. Germline V gene data show CDR1 as KGHSH and CDR2 as LQKENI. CDR3 length equals 14 residues. The CDR3 DNA is TGTGCCACCTCGCTAGCGGGAGGGCCTAATGAGCAGTTCTTC. Translation: CATSLAGGPNEQFF.

The J gene is TRBJ1-1, the V gene TRBV5-4, with TRBD1 as a possible D gene (6 bases). V lost 0 bases, J lost 3 bases, and 12 bases lay in between. CDR1 and CDR2 (germline): SGHNT, YYREEE (reference sequence). The CDR3 sequence is 15 residues long. The CDR3 nucleotides read TGTGCCAGCAGCTTGGCAGGGGCGAGGGACACTGAAGCTTTCTTT. Protein: CASSLAGARDTEAFF.

The gene calls are TRBV5-1 and TRBJ1-3; a possible D gene is TRBD1 (5 bases). Trimming left V 4 bases short and J 0 bases short, with 17 bases between. This CDR3 comprises 17 residues. From germline, CDR1 is SGHRS and CDR2 YFSETQ. The CDR3 DNA follows: TGCGCCAGCAGCAGGGATTCCGGGACTGCCTCTGGAAACACCATATATTTT. It is translated as CASSRDSGTASGNTIYF. Variable domain in full (rest from reference TRBV5-1 and TRBJ1-3): KAGVTQTPRYLIKTRGQQVTLSCSPISGHRSVSWYQQTPGQGLQFLFEYFSETQRNKGNFPGRFSGRQFSNSRSEMNVSTLELGDSALYLCASSRDSGTASGNTIYFGEGSWLTVV.

This clone has a single count. The chain employs TRBV7-3 and TRBJ1-3; 10 bases agree with TRBD1. The germline V gene has CDR1 SGHTA and CDR2 FQGTGA. J was trimmed by 0 bases and V by 4 bases; bases with no gene match: 3. The CDR3 extends over 16 amino acids. The CDR3 nucleotides read TGTGCCAGCAGCTCGGGACAGGGGACCTCTGGAAACACCATATATTTT. It specifies CASSSGQGTSGNTIYF.

This clone was seen a few times. This sequence joins TRBV6-5 and TRBJ2-4, with 8 bases aligning to TRBD2. With V trimmed by 5 bases and J by 8 bases, 11 bases remained unmatched. This CDR3 region has 15 residues. In germline, CDR1 is MNHEY, CDR2 SVGAGI. CDR3 sequence: CASSPRGGARYIQYF. CDR3 in DNA: TGTGCCAGCAGTCCTCGGGGGGGGGCAAGATACATTCAGTACTTC.

The chain recombines TRBV5-1 with TRBJ2-7; 7 bases match TRBD1. Germline values: CDR1 SGHRS, CDR2 YFSETQ. CDR3 length: 14 amino acids. Unmatched junction bases numbered 4, after V lost 4 bases and J lost 0 bases. The CDR3 DNA is TGCGCCAGCAGCCAAACAGGGGACTCCTACGAGCAGTACTTC. This gives the protein CASSQTGDSYEQYF.

This clone came up once. The chain is built from TRBV27 and TRBJ1-2, with TRBD1 matching over 8 bases. With 3 bases clipped from V and 6 bases from J, the junction kept 21 bases outside the gene matches. The CDR3 runs to 19 residues. Germline CDR1 reads MNHEY; CDR2 reads SMNVEV (reference sequence). The CDR3 region has the DNA TGTGCCAGCAGTTTCCAAGGGGACCGGGACAGGACCTTGCGGCATGGCTACACCTTC. Protein sequence: CASSFQGDRDRTLRHGYTF.

The genes are TRBV19 and TRBJ2-5; TRBD1 agrees at 7 bases. With 6 bases clipped from V and 4 bases from J, the junction kept 11 bases outside the gene matches. The CDR3 runs to 15 residues. Germline CDR1 LNHDA, CDR2 SQIVND (reference sequence). The CDR3 loop reads CASRSIQGSGETQYF. The CDR3 nucleotides read TGTGCCAGTAGAAGTATACAGGGGTCGGGAGAGACCCAGTACTTC.

The CDR3, as DNA: TGTGCCAGCAGTCCCCTCTACGTCCGACAGGATCGGGGCAGGAGGACCCTCCACTTT. Translating gives CASSPLYVRQDRGRRTLHF. The rearrangement uses TRBV27 and TRBJ1-6; D might be TRBD1 (6 bases). The CDR3 loop spans 19 amino acids. The V gene's germline CDR1 is MNHEY and CDR2 SMNVEV (reference sequence). Trimming cost V 5 bases and J 14 bases, with 34 bases left between them.

CDR3 in amino acids: CASSSRDRGVNTEAFF. The CDR3 nucleotides read TGTGCCAGCAGCTCCCGGGACAGGGGCGTGAACACTGAAGCTTTCTTT. The V call is TRBV13, the J call TRBJ1-1; 10 nucleotides align to TRBD1. Germline V gives CDR1 PRHDT, CDR2 FYEKMQ (reference sequence). The trim removed 4 bases at V and 0 bases at J, leaving 5 bases unmatched. The length of the CDR3 is 16 residues.

The chain couples TRBV2 to TRBJ2-6; D possibly corresponds to TRBD2 (5 bases). CDR3 size: 13 residues. Trimming pared 8 bases from V and 4 bases from J, leaving 9 bases between. Germline CDR1 and CDR2: SNHLY and FYNNEI. CDR3 sequence reads: CASGSSGANVLTF. CDR3 nucleotide sequence: TGTGCCAGCGGGAGTTCAGGGGCCAACGTCCTGACTTTC.

The chain links TRBV5-1 to TRBJ1-1; possibly TRBD1 for D (6 bases). In germline, CDR1 is SGHRS, CDR2 YFSETQ. CDR3 length: 14 amino acids. Trimming shortened V by 3 bases and J by 3 bases, and 12 bases separated the two germline ends. The CDR3 bases are TGCGCCAGCAGCTCACAGGGTTACCACACTGAAGCTTTCTTT. Protein product: CASSSQGYHTEAFF. Full variable domain (missing parts from reference TRBV5-1 and TRBJ1-1): KAGVTQTPRYLIKTRGQQVTLSCSPISGHRSVSWYQQTPGQGLQFLFEYFSETQRNKGNFPGRFSGRQFSNSRSEMNVSTLELGDSALYLCASSSQGYHTEAFFGQGTRLTVV.